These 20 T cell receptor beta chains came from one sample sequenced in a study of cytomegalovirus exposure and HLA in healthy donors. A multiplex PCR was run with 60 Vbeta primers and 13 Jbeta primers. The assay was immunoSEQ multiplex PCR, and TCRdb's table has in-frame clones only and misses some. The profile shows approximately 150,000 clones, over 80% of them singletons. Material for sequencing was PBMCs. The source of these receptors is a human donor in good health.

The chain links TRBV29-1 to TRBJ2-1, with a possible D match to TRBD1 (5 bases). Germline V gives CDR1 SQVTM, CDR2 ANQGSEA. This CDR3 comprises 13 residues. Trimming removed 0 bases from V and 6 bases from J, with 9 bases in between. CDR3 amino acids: CSVEEGVGNEQFF. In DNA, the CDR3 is TGCAGCGTTGAAGAAGGGGTAGGCAATGAGCAGTTCTTC.

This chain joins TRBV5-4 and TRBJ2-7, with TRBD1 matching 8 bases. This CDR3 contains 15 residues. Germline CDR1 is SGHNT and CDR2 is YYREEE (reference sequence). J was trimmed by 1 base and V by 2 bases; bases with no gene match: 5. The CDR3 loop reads CASSFGQGRSYEQYF. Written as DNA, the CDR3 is TGTGCCAGCAGCTTCGGACAGGGTAGGTCCTACGAGCAGTACTTC.

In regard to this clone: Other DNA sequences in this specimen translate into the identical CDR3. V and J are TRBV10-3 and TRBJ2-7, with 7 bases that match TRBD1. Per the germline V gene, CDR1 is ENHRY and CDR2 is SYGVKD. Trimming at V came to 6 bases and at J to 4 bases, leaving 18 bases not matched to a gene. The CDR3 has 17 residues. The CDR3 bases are TGTGCCATCAGCGCCCCCCTCCGACAGGGAAAGACGTACGAGCAGTACTTC. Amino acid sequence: CAISAPLRQGKTYEQYF.

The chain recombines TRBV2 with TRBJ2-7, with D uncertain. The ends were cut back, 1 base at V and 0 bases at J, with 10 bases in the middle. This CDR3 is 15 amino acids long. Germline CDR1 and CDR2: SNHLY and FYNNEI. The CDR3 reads CASSEGGLPSYEQYF. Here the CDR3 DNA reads TGTGCCAGCAGTGAAGGTGGCTTGCCCTCCTACGAGCAGTACTTC.

The CDR3 region has the DNA TGTGCCAGCAGGGCAGGGCCCGTTAACACCTACGAGCAGTACTTC. Protein: CASRAGPVNTYEQYF. The V gene is TRBV6-1, the J gene TRBJ2-7; the D gene is possibly TRBD1 (5 bases). V was shortened by 6 bases and J by 2 bases, with 17 bases between the two germline ends. The CDR3 length is 15 residues. Germline CDR1 is MNHNS and CDR2 is SASEGT.

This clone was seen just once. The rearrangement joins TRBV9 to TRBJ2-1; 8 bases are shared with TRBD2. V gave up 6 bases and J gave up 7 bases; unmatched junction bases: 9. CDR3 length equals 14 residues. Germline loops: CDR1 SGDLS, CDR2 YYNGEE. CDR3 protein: CASNSGGGMNEQFF. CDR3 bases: TGTGCCAGCAACTCGGGCGGGGGGATGAATGAGCAGTTCTTC.

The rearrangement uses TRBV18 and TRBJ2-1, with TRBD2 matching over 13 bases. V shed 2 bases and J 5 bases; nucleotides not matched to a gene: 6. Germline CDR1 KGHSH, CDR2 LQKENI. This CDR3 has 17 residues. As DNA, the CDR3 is TGTGCCAGCTCACCAATAACTAGCGGGGGGGAAGACAATGAGCAGTTCTTC. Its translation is CASSPITSGGEDNEQFF.

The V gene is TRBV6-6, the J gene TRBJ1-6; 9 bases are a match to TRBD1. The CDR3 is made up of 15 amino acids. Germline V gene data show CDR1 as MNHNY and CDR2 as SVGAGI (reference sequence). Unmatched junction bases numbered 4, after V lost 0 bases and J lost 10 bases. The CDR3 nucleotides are TGTGCCAGCAGTTACTCGGGACAGGGTGGCTCACCCCTCCACTTT. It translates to CASSYSGQGGSPLHF.

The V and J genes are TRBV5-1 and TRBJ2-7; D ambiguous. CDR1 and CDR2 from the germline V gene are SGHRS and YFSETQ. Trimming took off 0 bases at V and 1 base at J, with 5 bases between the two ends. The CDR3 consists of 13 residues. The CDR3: CASSLAQSYEQYF. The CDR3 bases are TGCGCCAGCAGCTTGGCACAGTCCTACGAGCAGTACTTC.

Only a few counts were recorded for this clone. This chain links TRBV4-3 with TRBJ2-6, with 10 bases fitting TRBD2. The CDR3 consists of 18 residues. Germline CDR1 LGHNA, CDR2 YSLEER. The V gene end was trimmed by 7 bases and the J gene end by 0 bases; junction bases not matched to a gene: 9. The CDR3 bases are TGCGCCAGCACTACGCTAGCGGGGGCCCACTCTGGGGCCAACGTCCTGACTTTC. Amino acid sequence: CASTTLAGAHSGANVLTF.

This chain's CDR3 is CAGQDRGDTEAFF. The DNA of the CDR3 is TGTGCCGGCCAGGACAGGGGGGACACTGAAGCTTTCTTT. The chain is built from TRBV6-1 and TRBJ1-1; 10 bases fit TRBD1. In germline, CDR1 is MNHNS, CDR2 SASEGT. V lost 11 bases, J lost 3 bases, and 6 bases stayed unmatched. The CDR3 contains 13 residues.

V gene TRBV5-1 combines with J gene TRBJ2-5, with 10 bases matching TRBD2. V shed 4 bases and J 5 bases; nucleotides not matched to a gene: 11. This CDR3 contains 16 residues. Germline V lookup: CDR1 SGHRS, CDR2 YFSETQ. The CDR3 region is CASSPMVAGGQETQYF. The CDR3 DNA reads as TGCGCCAGCAGCCCCATGGTAGCGGGGGGCCAGGAGACCCAGTACTTC. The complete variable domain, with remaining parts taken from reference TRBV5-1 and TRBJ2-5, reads KAGVTQTPRYLIKTRGQQVTLSCSPISGHRSVSWYQQTPGQGLQFLFEYFSETQRNKGNFPGRFSGRQFSNSRSEMNVSTLELGDSALYLCASSPMVAGGQETQYFGPGTRLLVL.

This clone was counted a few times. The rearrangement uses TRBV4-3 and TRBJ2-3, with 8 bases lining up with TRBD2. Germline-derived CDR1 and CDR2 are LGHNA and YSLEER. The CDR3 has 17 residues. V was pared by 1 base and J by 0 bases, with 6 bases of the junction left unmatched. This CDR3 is CASSQGVSGASTDTQYF. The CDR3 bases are TGCGCCAGCAGCCAAGGGGTTAGCGGGGCTAGCACAGATACGCAGTATTTT.

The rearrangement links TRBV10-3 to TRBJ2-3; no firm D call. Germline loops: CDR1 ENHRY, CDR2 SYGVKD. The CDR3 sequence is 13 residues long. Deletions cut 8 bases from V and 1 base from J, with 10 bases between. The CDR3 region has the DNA TGTGCCATCTCCGCAACTGGCACAGATACGCAGTATTTT. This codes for CAISATGTDTQYF.

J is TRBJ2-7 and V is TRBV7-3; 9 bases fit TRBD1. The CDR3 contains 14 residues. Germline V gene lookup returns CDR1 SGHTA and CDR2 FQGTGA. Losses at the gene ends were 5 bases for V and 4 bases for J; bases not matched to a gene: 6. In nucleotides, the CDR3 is TGTGCCAGCAGCATAGGACAGGGGATGTACGAGCAGTACTTC. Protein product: CASSIGQGMYEQYF.

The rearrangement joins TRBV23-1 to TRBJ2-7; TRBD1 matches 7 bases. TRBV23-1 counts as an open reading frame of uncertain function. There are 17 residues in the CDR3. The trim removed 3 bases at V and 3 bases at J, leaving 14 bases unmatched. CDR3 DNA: TGCGCCAGCAGTCAGCCGCCGATACAGGGGCAAGACTACGAGCAGTACTTC. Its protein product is CASSQPPIQGQDYEQYF.

CDR3 protein: CASSYGVTGSGNTIYF. DNA for the CDR3: TGTGCCAGCAGTTACGGAGTAACAGGGTCTGGAAACACCATATATTTT. V gene TRBV6-5 combines with J gene TRBJ1-3; possible D gene TRBD1, 6 bases. Trimming took 2 bases from V and 1 from J, leaving 12 bases between them. The germline gives CDR1 MNHEY, CDR2 SVGAGI. This CDR3 region has 16 residues.

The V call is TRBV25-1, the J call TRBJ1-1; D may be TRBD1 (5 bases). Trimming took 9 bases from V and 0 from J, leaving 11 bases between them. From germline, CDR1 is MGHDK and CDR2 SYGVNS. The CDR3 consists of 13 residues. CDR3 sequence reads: CASAGDLNTEAFF. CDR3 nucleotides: TGTGCCAGTGCGGGGGACCTGAACACTGAAGCTTTCTTT.

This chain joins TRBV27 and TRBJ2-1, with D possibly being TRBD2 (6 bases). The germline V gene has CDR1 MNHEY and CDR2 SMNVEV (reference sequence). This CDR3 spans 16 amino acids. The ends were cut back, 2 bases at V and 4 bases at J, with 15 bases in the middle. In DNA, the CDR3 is TGTGCCAGCAGTTTAGGTGCGGGGACTCCTTACAATGAGCAGTTCTTC. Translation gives CASSLGAGTPYNEQFF.

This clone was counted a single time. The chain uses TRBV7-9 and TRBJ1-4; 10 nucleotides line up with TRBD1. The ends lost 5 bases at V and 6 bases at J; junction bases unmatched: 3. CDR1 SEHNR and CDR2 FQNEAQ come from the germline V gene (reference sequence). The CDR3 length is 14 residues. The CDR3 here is CASSGTGVDEKLFF. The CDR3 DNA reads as TGTGCCAGCAGCGGGACAGGGGTTGATGAAAAACTGTTTTTT.